These 13 T cell receptor delta chains share one sample of origin, sequenced in a study of γδ T cells in repeated Plasmodium falciparum infection. Vgamma9/Vdelta2+ and Vdelta2-negative gammadelta T cells were flow-sorted from PBMC for bulk sequencing. TCRdb called clones from the multiplex PCR reads again using CATT. Of 90,000 or so delta-chain clones listed, 0.9% to 1% were seen once; the top ten hold more than 9%. Specimen: gamma-delta T cells from blood. These receptors were taken from a pool of human donors (malaria-infected and uninfected, not separated).

This clone was picked up many times. TCRdb assigns this DNA the protein of a much larger clone, which departs from its translation at residue 6; this likely reflects a read error, and the protein shown comes from translating the DNA. This rearrangement joins TRDV2 to TRDJ1; TRDD3 matches at 9 bases. The J gene was missing in TCRdb and was found by matching the end of the DNA to germline. The CDR3 totals 19 residues. CDR1 and CDR2 (germline): GEAIGNYY, EKD. Trimming removed 3 bases from V and 0 bases from J; junction bases left unmatched: 16. CDR3 in amino acids: CACDSLRTGGPPYTDKLIF. DNA of the CDR3: TGTGCCTGTGACTCCCTCCGTACTGGGGGACCCCCGTACACCGATAAACTCATCTTT.

For this clone: The amino acid sequence in TCRdb belongs to a much larger clone and departs from this DNA's translation at residue 14, likely a sequencing read error; the sequence shown is translated from the DNA. The sample holds other DNA sequences that translate to the same CDR3. This rearrangement joins TRDV1 to TRDJ2; 11 positions agree with TRDD3. CDR1 is TSWWSYY, CDR2 QGS, per germline. Unmatched junction bases numbered 15, after V lost 3 bases and J lost 6 bases. This CDR3 comprises 19 residues. The chain's CDR3 is CALGDYSFWGIPTAAQLFF. The CDR3, as DNA: TGTGCTCTTGGGGATTATTCCTTCTGGGGGATACCAACGGCAGCACAACTCTTCTTT.

About this clone itself: TCRdb records a much larger clone's protein for this DNA, with a difference at residue 3 that likely arises from a read error; the protein given is the translation of the DNA. The V and J genes are TRDV2 and TRDJ2; D is unclear. The J gene, missing from TCRdb, was assigned here through DNA to germline matching. CDR3 size: 16 residues. Germline assignment: CDR1 GEAIGNYY and CDR2 EKD. The CDR3 DNA follows: TGTGCCTATGACACCGTATATGGGAGAGGGACAGCACAACTCTTCTTT. It specifies CAYDTVYGRGTAQLFF.

About this clone itself: TCRdb's entry gives the protein of a much larger clone, which mismatches this DNA's translation at residue 14, likely from a read error; the protein reported here is translated from the DNA. This rearrangement joins TRDV2 to TRDJ1; 10 nucleotides line up with TRDD3. Looked up from germline, CDR1 is GEAIGNYY and CDR2 is EKD. J was trimmed by 0 bases and V by 0 bases; bases with no gene match: 21. CDR3 size: 22 residues. CDR3: CACDTGQYWGIPSHRYTDKLIF. CDR3 DNA: TGTGCCTGTGACACCGGACAATACTGGGGGATCCCTTCCCACCGATACACCGATAAACTCATCTTT.

This clone was seen a handful of times. TCRdb's listed protein matches a much larger clone and diverges from this DNA's translation at residue 3, likely through a read error; the protein shown comes from the DNA. The J gene went uncalled, whereas the V gene is TRDV2; the D call TRDD3 from the table was never checked on the DNA. The germline V gene has CDR1 GEAIGNYY and CDR2 EKD. The CDR3 loop spans 16 amino acids. CDR3 protein: CARDTMGDTDTDKLIF. DNA for the CDR3: TGTGCCCGTGACACGATGGGGGATACGGACACCGATAAGCTCATCTTT.

This clone was counted only a few times. This DNA's translation and the protein TCRdb lists, from a much larger clone, do not match at residue 13, likely due to a read error; the protein shown is translated from the DNA. This chain connects TRDV1 to TRDJ1, with 12 positions matching TRDD3. TCRdb lists no J gene, so it was determined here by aligning the DNA to germline. The trim removed 5 bases at V and 3 bases at J, leaving 13 bases unmatched. The CDR3 sequence is 18 residues long. Germline V gives CDR1 TSWWSYY, CDR2 QGS. The chain's CDR3 is CALGTPGGYAFHADKLIF. The CDR3 DNA follows: TGTGCTCTTGGGACCCCTGGGGGATACGCATTTCACGCCGATAAACTCATCTTT.

On this clone: This DNA's translation and the protein TCRdb lists, from a much larger clone, do not match at residue 14, likely due to a read error; the protein shown is translated from the DNA. The chain joins TRDV2 to TRDJ1; 11 bases align to TRDD3. The J gene was not available in TCRdb and was assigned here by matching the DNA to germline segments. Germline V lookup: CDR1 GEAIGNYY, CDR2 EKD. There are 17 residues in the CDR3. CDR3 in amino acids: CACDPLGDTIENDELIF. CDR3 sequence (DNA): TGTGCCTGTGATCCGTTGGGGGATACGATTGAGAACGATGAACTCATCTTT.

For this clone: A read error likely explains why the TCRdb protein, taken from a much larger clone, differs from this DNA's translation at residue 8; the protein shown is translated from the DNA. The J gene is TRDJ1, the V gene TRDV2; a possible D gene is TRDD3 (6 bases). Matching the DNA to germline supplied the J gene, which TCRdb does not give. V was shortened by 0 bases and J by 0 bases, with 19 bases between the two germline ends. The germline V gene encodes CDR1 GEAIGNYY and CDR2 EKD. The CDR3 sequence is 18 residues long. The CDR3 loop is CACDTLGTSVGYTDKLIF. Here the CDR3 DNA reads TGTGCCTGTGACACCCTGGGGACTTCTGTGGGGTACACCGATAAACTCATCTTT.

Comments on this clone: TCRdb assigns this DNA the protein of a much larger clone, which departs from its translation at residue 13; this likely reflects a read error, and the protein shown comes from translating the DNA. The chain employs TRDV2 and TRDJ1; 12 positions match TRDD3. The J gene is absent in TCRdb and was assigned here via DNA matching to germline. The CDR3 is made up of 18 amino acids. V was pared by 3 bases and J by 3 bases, with 13 bases of the junction left unmatched. Per the germline V gene, CDR1 is GEAIGNYY and CDR2 is EKD. CDR3 nucleotides: TGTGCCTGTGACGCATTACTGGGGGATACTACGGGCGCCGATAAACTCATCTTT. It specifies CACDALLGDTTGADKLIF.

A word on this clone: A far larger clone is a single base away, which makes a read error likely. The same CDR3 also results from other DNA sequences found in this sample. V is TRDV2 and J is TRDJ1, with 10 positions matching TRDD3. No J gene is reported in TCRdb; it was inferred here by comparing the DNA with germline. Germline assignment: CDR1 GEAIGNYY and CDR2 EKD. The CDR3 is made up of 16 amino acids. J lost 2 bases, V lost 5 bases, and 10 bases had no gene match. CDR3 sequence reads: CACVNLGDMATDKLIF. CDR3 DNA: TGTGCCTGTGTAAACCTGGGGGATATGGCGACCGATAAACTCATCTTT.

Points on this clone: A far larger clone is only one base removed, so a read error is likely. Distinct nucleotide sequences in the sample also encode this CDR3. V usage is TRDV1 and J usage is TRDJ1, with 11 positions matching TRDD3. TCRdb gives no J gene; it was assigned here by matching the DNA to germline. The CDR3 is 20 residues long. CDR1 and CDR2 from the germline V gene are TSWWSYY and QGS. Written as DNA, the CDR3 is TGTGCCCTTGGGAACTTCCCCTTAGACTGGGGGATAAGGGGAACCGATAAACTCATCTTT. The encoded protein is CALGNFPLDWGIRGTDKLIF.

This clone has just a few counts. TCRdb's protein for this DNA is that of a much larger clone and differs from the translation at residue 13, likely a read error; the protein shown is the DNA translation. The chain links TRDV1 to TRDJ1, with D possibly TRDD3 on 6 matching bases. The J gene, left out of TCRdb, was set here by checking the DNA against germline. This CDR3 comprises 22 residues. Germline-derived CDR1 and CDR2 are TSWWSYY and QGS. Trimming took off 3 bases at V and 2 bases at J, with 34 bases between the two ends. This CDR3 is CALGDPHTSTLGSTVVTDKLIF. The CDR3 DNA is TGTGCTCTTGGGGATCCCCACACTTCCACCCTGGGGAGTACGGTGGTAACCGATAAACTCATCTTT.

This clone has more than one count but fewer than ten. The protein TCRdb gives is from a much larger clone and does not agree with this DNA's translation at residue 10, likely a read error; the protein shown here comes from the DNA. J is TRDJ1 and V is TRDV1; 8 positions agree with TRDD3. Since TCRdb gives no J gene, matching the DNA to germline was used here to assign it. The CDR3 length is 18 residues. V was clipped by 4 bases and J by 0 bases; unmatched bases: 13. In germline, CDR1 is TSWWSYY, CDR2 QGS. CDR3 region: CALGAYWGPPPYTDKLIF. The CDR3 DNA follows: TGTGCTCTTGGGGCATACTGGGGGCCACCCCCCTACACCGATAAACTCATCTTT.